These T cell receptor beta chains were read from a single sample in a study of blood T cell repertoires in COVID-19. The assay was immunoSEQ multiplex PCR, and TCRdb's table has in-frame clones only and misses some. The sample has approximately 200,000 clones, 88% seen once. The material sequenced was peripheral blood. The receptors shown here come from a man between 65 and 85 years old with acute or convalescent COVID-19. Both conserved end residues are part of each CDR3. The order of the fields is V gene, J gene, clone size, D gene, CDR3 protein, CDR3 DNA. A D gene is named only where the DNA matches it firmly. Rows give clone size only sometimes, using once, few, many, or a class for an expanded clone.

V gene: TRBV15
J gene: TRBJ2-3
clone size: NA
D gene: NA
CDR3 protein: CATSRHISGADTQYF
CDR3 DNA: TGTGCCACCAGCAGACATATATCGGGAGCAGATACGCAGTATTTT

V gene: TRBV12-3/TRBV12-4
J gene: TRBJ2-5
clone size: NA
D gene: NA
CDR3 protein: CASSLNSGETQYF
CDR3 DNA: TGTGCCAGCAGTTTGAACAGCGGAGAGACCCAGTACTTC

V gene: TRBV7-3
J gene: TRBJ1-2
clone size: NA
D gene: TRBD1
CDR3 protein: CASSLQPGQGYGYTF
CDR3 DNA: TGTGCCAGCAGCTTACAGCCGGGACAGGGCTATGGCTACACCTTC

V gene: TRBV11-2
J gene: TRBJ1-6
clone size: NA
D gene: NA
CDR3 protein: CASSLLSRGRASPLHF
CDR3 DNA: TGTGCCAGCAGCTTACTCTCGAGGGGGAGAGCTTCACCCCTCCACTTT

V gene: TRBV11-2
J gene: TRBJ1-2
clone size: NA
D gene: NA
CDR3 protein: CASSLGGLGYGYTF
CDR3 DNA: TGTGCCAGCAGCCTCGGGGGGCTCGGCTATGGCTACACCTTC

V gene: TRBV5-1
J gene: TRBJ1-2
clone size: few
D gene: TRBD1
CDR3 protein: CASSLTRTGNYGYTF
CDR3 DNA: TGCGCCAGCAGCTTGACAAGGACAGGGAACTATGGCTACACCTTC

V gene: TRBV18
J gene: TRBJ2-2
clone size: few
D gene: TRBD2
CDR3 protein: CASSPWTSGRTQNTGELFF
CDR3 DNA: TGTGCCAGCTCACCATGGACTAGCGGGAGGACCCAGAACACCGGGGAGCTGTTTTTT

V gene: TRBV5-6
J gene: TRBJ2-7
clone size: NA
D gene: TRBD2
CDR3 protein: CASSLVGLYEQYF
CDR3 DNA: TGTGCCAGCAGCTTGGTGGGACTATACGAGCAGTACTTC

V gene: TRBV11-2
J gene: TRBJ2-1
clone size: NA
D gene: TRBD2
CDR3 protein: CASSLASGRGSEQFF
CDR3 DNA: TGTGCCAGCAGCTTAGCTAGCGGGAGAGGCTCTGAGCAGTTCTTC

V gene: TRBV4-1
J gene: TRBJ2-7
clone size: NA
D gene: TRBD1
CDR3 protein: CASSDRAPPSYEQYF
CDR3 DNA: TGCGCCAGCAGCGACAGGGCGCCCCCCTCCTACGAGCAGTACTTC

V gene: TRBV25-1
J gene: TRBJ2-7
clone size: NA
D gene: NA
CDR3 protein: CASSRDYHYEQYF
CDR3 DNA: TGTGCCAGCTCCCGGGATTATCACTACGAGCAGTACTTC

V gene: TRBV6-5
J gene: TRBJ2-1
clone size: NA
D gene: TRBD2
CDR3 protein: CASGLAGSRWDEQFF
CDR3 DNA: TGTGCCAGTGGACTAGCGGGATCCCGGTGGGATGAGCAGTTCTTC

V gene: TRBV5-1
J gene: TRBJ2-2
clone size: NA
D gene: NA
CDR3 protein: CASSPSGIGELFF
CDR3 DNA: TGCGCCAGCAGCCCTTCAGGGATCGGGGAGCTGTTTTTT

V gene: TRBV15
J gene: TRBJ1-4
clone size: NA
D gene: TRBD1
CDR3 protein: CATSRDGQGTNEKLFF
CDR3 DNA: TGTGCCACCAGCAGAGATGGACAGGGGACTAATGAAAAACTGTTTTTT

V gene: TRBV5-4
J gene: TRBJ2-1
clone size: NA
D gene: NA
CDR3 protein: CASSLDKFGEQFF
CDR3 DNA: TGTGCCAGCAGCTTGGATAAGTTCGGTGAGCAGTTCTTC

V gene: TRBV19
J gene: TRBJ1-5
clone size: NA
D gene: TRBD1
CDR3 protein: CASRISRGQRQPQHF
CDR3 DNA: TGTGCCAGTAGGATTTCCAGGGGGCAGAGACAGCCCCAGCATTTT

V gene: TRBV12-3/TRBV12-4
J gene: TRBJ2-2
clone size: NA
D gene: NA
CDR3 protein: CASSAQVPGELFF
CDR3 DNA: TGTGCCAGCAGTGCACAGGTCCCCGGGGAGCTGTTTTTT